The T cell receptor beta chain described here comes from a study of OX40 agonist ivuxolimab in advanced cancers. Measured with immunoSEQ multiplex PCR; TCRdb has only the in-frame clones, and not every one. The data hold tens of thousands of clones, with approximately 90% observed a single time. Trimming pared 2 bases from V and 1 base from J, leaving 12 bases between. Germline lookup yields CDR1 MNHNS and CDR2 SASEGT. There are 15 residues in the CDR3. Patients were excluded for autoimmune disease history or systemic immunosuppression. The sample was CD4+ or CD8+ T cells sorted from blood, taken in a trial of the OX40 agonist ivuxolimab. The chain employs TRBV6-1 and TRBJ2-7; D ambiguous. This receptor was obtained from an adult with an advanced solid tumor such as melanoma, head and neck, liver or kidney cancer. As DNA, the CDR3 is TGTGCCAGCAGTGAAAGGGCAGGATCGTCCTACGAGCAGTACTTC. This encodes CASSERAGSSYEQYF.